The 9 T cell receptor beta chains reported below all come from one sample, sequenced in a study of PD-1 blockade in classical Hodgkin lymphoma. Sequenced by immunoSEQ multiplex PCR; TCRdb stores in-frame clones only, minus some. The repertoire holds tens of thousands of clones, with around 89% as singletons. As for time point: cycle 4 day 1 (C4D1), after 5 to 7 weeks of nivolumab. Every single patient, without exception, relapsed after autologous stem cell transplantation, and brentuximab vedotin exposure varied. The sample in question was peripheral blood mononuclear cells (PBMCs), obtained before the fourth cycle of nivolumab. The receptors here all came from a human donor with classical Hodgkin lymphoma.

V gene TRBV20-1 combines with J gene TRBJ2-7, with a weak D call TRBD1 (5 bases). Looked up from germline, CDR1 is DFQATT and CDR2 is SNEGSKA (reference sequence). This CDR3 region has 11 residues. Trimming took 5 bases from V and 4 from J, leaving 9 bases between them. In nucleotides, the CDR3 is TGCAGTGCTCGGCAGGGTTACGAGCAGTACTTC. It codes for CSARQGYEQYF.

This clone is classed as medium-sized (0.01 to 0.1%). This CDR3 is CAISEFTGGLDTEAFF. The CDR3 bases are TGTGCCATCAGTGAGTTTACAGGGGGTCTGGACACTGAAGCTTTCTTT. The rearrangement uses TRBV10-3 and TRBJ1-1; TRBD1 agrees at 8 bases. The V gene end was trimmed by 1 base and the J gene end by 3 bases; junction bases not matched to a gene: 7. Germline values: CDR1 ENHRY, CDR2 SYGVKD. This CDR3 region has 16 residues.

The V call is TRBV29-1, the J call TRBJ2-7, with 7 bases matching TRBD1. This CDR3 region has 14 residues. Trimming cost V 6 bases and J 3 bases; bases outside gene matches: 11. Germline-derived CDR1 and CDR2 are SQVTM and ANQGSEA. The CDR3 coding sequence is TGCAGCGTCGTAGGACAGGCCCGCGACTACGAGCAGTACTTC. Its translation is CSVVGQARDYEQYF.

The V gene is TRBV12-5, the J gene TRBJ2-5; 8 bases match TRBD2. Germline CDR1 LGHNT, CDR2 FRNRAP. This CDR3 comprises 14 residues. The V segment lost 4 bases and the J segment 2 bases; nucleotides outside the gene matches: 3. DNA of the CDR3: TGTGCTAGTGGTTCACTAGCGGCTCAAGAGACCCAGTACTTC. Translating it yields CASGSLAAQETQYF.

The gene calls are TRBV2 and TRBJ2-1, with TRBD2 matching 14 bases. Looked up from germline, CDR1 is SNHLY and CDR2 is FYNNEI. The CDR3 loop spans 15 amino acids. The junction had 2 bases not matched to a gene; V was cut back by 7 bases and J by 3 bases. CDR3 in amino acids: CASTGLAGDYNEQFF. CDR3 DNA: TGTGCCAGCACGGGACTAGCGGGGGACTACAATGAGCAGTTCTTC.

The V and J genes are TRBV6-5 and TRBJ2-2; possible D gene TRBD2, 6 bases. V shed 4 bases and J shed 3 bases, with 9 bases lying between them. There are 14 residues in the CDR3. Germline assignment: CDR1 MNHEY and CDR2 SVGAGI. The CDR3 sequence: CASSSPGDTGELFF. In DNA form, the CDR3 reads TGTGCCAGCAGTTCCCCGGGGGACACCGGGGAGCTGTTTTTT.

This clone was seen a few times. V gene TRBV12-5 combines with J gene TRBJ1-1; TRBD1 matches 7 bases. V gave up 6 bases and J gave up 6 bases; unmatched junction bases: 4. This CDR3 has 12 residues. Per germline, CDR1 LGHNT and CDR2 FRNRAP. CDR3 region: CASGIGQAEAFF. CDR3 DNA: TGTGCTAGTGGGATAGGACAGGCTGAAGCTTTCTTT.

J is TRBJ2-6 and V is TRBV19, with D possibly TRBD2 on 5 matching bases. The ends were cut back, 3 bases at V and 4 bases at J, with 10 bases in the middle. CDR1 is LNHDA and CDR2 is SQIVND in the germline V gene (reference sequence). This CDR3 has 15 amino acids. The DNA for the CDR3 is TGTGCCAGTAGTATCCCCGGGGAGGGGGCCAACGTCCTGACTTTC. Its protein product is CASSIPGEGANVLTF.

This chain joins TRBV5-8 and TRBJ1-2; the D is unclear. Germline V lookup: CDR1 SGHTS, CDR2 YDEGEE. The V end was cut by 0 bases, the J end by 4 bases, with 7 bases between. The CDR3 loop spans 13 amino acids. The CDR3 here is CASSLVGIYGYTF. The CDR3 nucleotides are TGTGCCAGCAGCTTGGTGGGAATCTATGGCTACACCTTC.